This TCR beta chain was identified during a study of T cells expressing NK-cell markers. At the level of the study: The TCR beta repertoires were obtained from sorted CD3+CD56+NKG2C+, CD3+CD56+NKG2C- and CD3+CD56-NKG2C+ T cells. Just one sequenced donor of eight was HCMV-seronegative, while seven were seropositive. Findings of the study overall: Unclear, still, was the HCMV specificity of the expanded NKG2C+ T cell clones.

From germline, CDR1 is MNHEY and CDR2 SMNVEV (reference sequence). There are 13 residues in the CDR3. Synthesis of TCR beta cDNA relied on 5'RACE template switching carrying UMIs. With the 5' RACE reads reprocessed, TCRdb shows one record per CDR3 protein and no DNA. The sample table sets out 300,000 to 500,000 distinct CDR3 sequences. Points on this clonotype: Its target is unknown.

The J gene is TRBJ2-7, the V gene TRBV27. The sample comprised blood T cells: a sorted CD56 or NKG2C T cell subset, CD4+ or CD8+ T cells, or bulk PBMC T cells (not recorded which). The TCR sequence derives from a woman in her forties or fifties in good health. CDR3 region: CASSTSLGYEQYF.